The T cell receptor beta chain under discussion was sequenced for a study of control samples from healthy donors and cancer patients. The protocol was immunoSEQ multiplex PCR, while the TCRdb copy is restricted to in-frame clones and leaves out a portion. This repertoire shows 60,000 to 95,000 clones, 84% found once; its top ten account for more than 13%. Sequencing was done on a sample of blood. This receptor was obtained from a man aged 50 to 60 in good health.

CDR3 sequence: CSAAIRSSTDTQYF. The CDR3 DNA reads as TGCAGCGCCGCTATAAGATCTAGCACAGATACGCAGTATTTT. This chain uses TRBV29-1 with TRBJ2-3; D remains unclear. The CDR3 runs 14 residues. CDR1 and CDR2 from the germline V gene are SQVTM and ANQGSEA. Trimming left V 7 bases short and J 0 bases short, with 14 bases between.